This T cell receptor beta chain was captured in a study of cytomegalovirus exposure and HLA in healthy donors. Overall study context: Among the 300 to 500 donors who were genotyped, about 79% fell in the genetic ancestry cluster that is associated with self-reported Caucasian donors.

The primer mix had 60 Vbeta and 13 Jbeta primers. Produced via immunoSEQ multiplex PCR; TCRdb's table is partial and in-frame only. Its clone listing holds 95,000 to 150,000 clones. The length of the CDR3 is 17 residues. Trimming cost V 1 base and J 1 base, with 16 bases left between them. Germline-derived CDR1 and CDR2 are LNHNV and YYDKDF (reference sequence). The chain carries TRBV15 and TRBJ1-1; D is perhaps TRBD1 (5 bases). This TCR was recovered from a man aged 18 to 35 in good health and CMV-seronegative. The sequenced material came from PBMCs. The DNA for the CDR3 is TGTGCCACCAGCAGAGTCCCGACAGAAAAGGAGAACACTGAAGCTTTCTTT. This codes for CATSRVPTEKENTEAFF.